Reported below is one TCR beta chain. This clone showed up just a few times. The antigen it recognizes is unknown. Base qualities are not recorded, but no much larger clone differs from it by a single base. Taken from the germline V gene, the CDR1 and CDR2 loops are SNHLY and FYNNEI. V was cut back by 6 bases and J by 2 bases, leaving a gap of 6 bases between them. The CDR3 numbers 12 residues from cysteine through phenylalanine. Kept here is only the CDR3 DNA, which spans 36 bases and is read in frame from base 1. This entry is derived from a study of blood T cell repertoires in COVID-19 (dated by TCRdb to about 2020). Study-level background: Samples covering the acute and convalescent phases of COVID-19 were provided by collaborators in the United States, Italy and Spain. The material from the prospective study consisted of cDNA or gDNA derived from T cells, B-cell-depleted T cells, or PBMCs. The dataset comprised deeply sampled blood TCRbeta repertoires from subjects exposed to, actively infected with, or recovered from COVID-19. The repertoires were made available in a free public database intended to serve as a resource for research on the immune response to SARS-CoV-2. The samples were drawn from the first 160 participants of the ongoing ImmuneRACE study and from 1,254 subjects provided by 6 global collaborators. Nearly every sample came with metadata listing a de-identified subject ID, COVID-19 status, age in years and sex. Where available, HLA class I and class II types were obtained from metadata supplied by the sample provider rather than from assay-based typing. Findings and caveats that apply to the study as a whole: Clinical and demographic metadata were provided uncurated, with the amount varying by source and participant.

TCRbeta CDR3 regions were amplified from genomic DNA using the immunoSEQ Assay, a bias-controlled multiplex PCR. The study's processing was this. The number of nucleated cells in each sample was estimated by amplification of reference gene primers within the assay. Sequence reads were collapsed and filtered to measure the absolute abundance of every unique TCRbeta CDR3 rearrangement. For each sample, productive Simpson clonality was calculated as the square root of Simpson's diversity index across productive rearrangements. TCRdb holds this immuneACCESS table with in-frame rearrangements only. Some clones are missing; in checked studies, unresolved V genes explain under half, and the rest has no known cause. That table furnishes V, J and clone size, whereas the DNA furnished D and trimming. The sample table contains about 100,000 clones; only one count was recorded for roughly four fifths of them. 4% to 6% of the sample lies in the top ten.

One collaborating source in Seattle enrolled patients during active infection and followed them longitudinally through the course of disease. Whole blood was collected in K2EDTA tubes by collaborating institutions according to the institutions' own protocols. For TCRbeta analysis, collaborator samples were shipped as frozen whole blood, as isolated PBMCs, or as DNA extracted from either sample type. The source of this sequence is an older man with COVID-19, enrolled during active disease. Sequenced input: peripheral blood. In this chain, TRBV2 is recombined with TRBJ2-3, and the D gene may be TRBD2, 5 bases matching. CDR3 region: CASRLVTDTQYF. The DNA is as follows: TGTGCCAGCAGACTAGTCACAGATACGCAGTATTTT.